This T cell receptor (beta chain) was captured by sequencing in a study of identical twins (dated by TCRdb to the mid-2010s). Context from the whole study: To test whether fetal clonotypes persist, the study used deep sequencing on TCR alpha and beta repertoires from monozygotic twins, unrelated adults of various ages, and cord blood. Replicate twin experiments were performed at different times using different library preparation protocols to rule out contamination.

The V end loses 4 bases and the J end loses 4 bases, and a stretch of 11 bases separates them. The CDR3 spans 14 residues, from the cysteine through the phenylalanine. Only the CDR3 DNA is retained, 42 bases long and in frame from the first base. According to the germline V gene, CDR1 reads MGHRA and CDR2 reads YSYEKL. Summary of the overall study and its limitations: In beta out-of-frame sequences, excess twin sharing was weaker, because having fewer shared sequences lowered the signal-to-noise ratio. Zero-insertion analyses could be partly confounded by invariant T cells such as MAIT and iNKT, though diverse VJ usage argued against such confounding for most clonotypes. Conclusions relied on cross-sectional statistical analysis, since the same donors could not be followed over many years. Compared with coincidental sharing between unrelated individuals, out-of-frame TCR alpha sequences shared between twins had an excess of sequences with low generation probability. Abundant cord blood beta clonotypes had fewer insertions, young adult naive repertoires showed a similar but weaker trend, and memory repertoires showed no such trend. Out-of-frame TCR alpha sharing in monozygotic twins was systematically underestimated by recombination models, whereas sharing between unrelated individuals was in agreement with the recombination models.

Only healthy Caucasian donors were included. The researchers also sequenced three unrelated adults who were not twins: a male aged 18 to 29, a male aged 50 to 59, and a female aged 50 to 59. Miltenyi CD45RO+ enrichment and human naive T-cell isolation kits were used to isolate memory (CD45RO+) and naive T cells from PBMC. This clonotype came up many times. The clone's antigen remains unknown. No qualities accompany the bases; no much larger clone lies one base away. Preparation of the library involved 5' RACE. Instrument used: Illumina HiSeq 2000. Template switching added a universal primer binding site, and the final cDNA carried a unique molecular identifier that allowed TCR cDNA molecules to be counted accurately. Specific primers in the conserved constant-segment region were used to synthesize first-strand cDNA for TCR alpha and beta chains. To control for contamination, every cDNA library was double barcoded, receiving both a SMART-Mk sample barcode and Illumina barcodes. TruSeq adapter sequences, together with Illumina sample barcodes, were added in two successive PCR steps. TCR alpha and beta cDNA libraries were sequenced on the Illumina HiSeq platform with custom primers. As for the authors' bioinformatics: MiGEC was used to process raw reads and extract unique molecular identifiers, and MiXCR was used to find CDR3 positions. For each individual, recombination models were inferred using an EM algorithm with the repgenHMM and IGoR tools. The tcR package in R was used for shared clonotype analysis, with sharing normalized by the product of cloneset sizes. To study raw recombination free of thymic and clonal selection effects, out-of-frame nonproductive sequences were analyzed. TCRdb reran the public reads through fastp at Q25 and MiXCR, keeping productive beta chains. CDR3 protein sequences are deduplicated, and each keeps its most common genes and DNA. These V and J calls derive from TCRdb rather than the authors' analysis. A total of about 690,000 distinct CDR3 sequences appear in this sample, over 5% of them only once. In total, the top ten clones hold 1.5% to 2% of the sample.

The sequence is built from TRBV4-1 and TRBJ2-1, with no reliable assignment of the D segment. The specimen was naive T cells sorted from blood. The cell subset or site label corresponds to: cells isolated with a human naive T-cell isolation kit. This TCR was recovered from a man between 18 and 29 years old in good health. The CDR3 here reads CASSRVGEYNEQFF. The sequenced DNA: TGCGCCAGCAGCCGAGTCGGCGAATACAATGAGCAGTTCTTC.